The 11 T cell receptor beta chains reported below all come from one sample, sequenced in a study of T cell repertoires in aging, cancer and after chemotherapy. Multiplex touch-down PCR with TRB-A/B primers amplified rearranged V-D-J TRB sequences. TCRdb reprocessed the multiplex PCR reads with MiXCR, giving one entry per CDR3 protein. The sample holds around 5,000 distinct CDR3 sequences, more than 20% seen once. Amplification of TCR beta used genomic DNA extracted from peripheral blood. Sequencing was carried out using blood. These receptors came from a human donor in good health. The donor label of this sample is uncertain.

The chain couples TRBV20-1 to TRBJ2-3; D is perhaps TRBD2 (6 bases). With 5 bases removed from V and 2 bases from J, the gap between germline ends came to 17 bases. Germline V gene lookup returns CDR1 DFQATT and CDR2 SNEGSKA (reference sequence). There are 15 residues in the CDR3. This chain's CDR3 is CSASERRGDTDTQYF. The DNA for the CDR3 is TGCAGTGCTTCCGAGCGGCGGGGCGACACAGATACGCAGTATTTT.

By its share, this clonotype is medium-sized. The rearrangement links TRBV5-6 to TRBJ1-1; D is perhaps TRBD1 (6 bases). Trimming left V 2 bases short and J 1 base short, with 12 bases between. Per germline, CDR1 SGHDT and CDR2 YYEEEE. The CDR3 totals 15 residues. The CDR3 DNA sequence: TGTGCCAGCAGCTTCAGGGGTACGAGGAACACTGAAGCTTTCTTT. As protein: CASSFRGTRNTEAFF.

V is TRBV12-3 or TRBV12-4 and J is TRBJ1-4; D unresolved. Deletions cut 2 bases from V and 7 bases from J, with 11 bases between. The CDR3 totals 14 residues. CDR3 in amino acids: CASSLKGNREKLFF. CDR3 bases: TGTGCCAGCAGTTTAAAGGGTAATCGTGAAAAACTGTTTTTT.

By sample fraction, this clonotype is medium-sized. This chain connects TRBV7-2 to TRBJ2-5; maybe TRBD1 (5 bases). Germline CDR1 reads SGHTA; CDR2 reads FQGNSA. The CDR3 loop spans 14 amino acids. The V end was cut by 1 base, the J end by 4 bases, with 10 bases between. CDR3 residues: CASSLGRAAETQYF. CDR3 sequence (DNA): TGTGCCAGCAGCTTAGGCAGGGCAGCAGAGACCCAGTACTTC.

In this sample, this clonotype turned up once. A much larger clone sits a single nucleotide away, making a read error possible. The CDR3 spells CVSSRPDRGNEQFF. As DNA, the CDR3 is TGTGTCAGCAGCCGGCCGGACAGGGGCAATGAGCAGTTCTTC. The chain uses TRBV6-2 or TRBV6-3 and TRBJ2-1; 9 bases line up with TRBD1. The V gene's germline CDR1 is MNHEY and CDR2 SVGEGT. CDR3 size: 14 residues.

This clonotype is labeled as medium-sized. The V and J genes are TRBV5-4 and TRBJ2-7; D perhaps matches TRBD2 (5 bases). Germline assignment: CDR1 SGHNT and CDR2 YYREEE (reference sequence). There are 13 residues in the CDR3. V was pared by 0 bases and J by 3 bases, with 7 bases between. In DNA, the CDR3 is TGTGCCAGCAGCTTGGGAGGGAACTACGAGCAGTACTTC. Translation: CASSLGGNYEQYF.

This clonotype is judged medium-sized. The CDR3 loop is CASSLVDRNIQYF. DNA for the CDR3: TGTGCCAGCAGTTTGGTGGACAGGAACATTCAGTACTTC. The J gene is TRBJ2-4, the V gene TRBV12-3 or TRBV12-4, with 7 bases identical to TRBD1. The V segment lost 3 bases and the J segment 7 bases; nucleotides outside the gene matches: 3. The CDR3 length is 13 residues.

By frequency in the sample, this clonotype is medium-sized. One end of the junction varies from germline; a read error may be responsible. The chain carries TRBV7-2 and TRBJ2-3; TRBD2 might be the D (5 bases). The germline CDR1 and CDR2 sequences are SGHTA and FQGNSA. The CDR3 is 16 residues long. CDR3 in amino acids: CARSLVWHGIPDTQYF. CDR3 DNA: TGTGCCAGAAGCTTAGTATGGCACGGGATTCCAGATACGCAGTATTTT.

By frequency in the sample, this clonotype is medium-sized. The rearrangement links TRBV10-3 to TRBJ2-3; D not certain. The CDR3 sequence is 15 residues long. The ends were cut back, 3 bases at V and 0 bases at J, with 10 bases in the middle. Germline CDR1 ENHRY, CDR2 SYGVKD. CDR3 nucleotide sequence: TGTGCCATCAGTGAAAGACAATATAGCACAGATACGCAGTATTTT. Amino acid sequence: CAISERQYSTDTQYF.

CDR3 sequence (DNA): TGTGCCAGCAGCTCCCGGACAGGGGGCGCCCAGCCCCAGCATTTT. This encodes CASSSRTGGAQPQHF. The V gene is TRBV7-2, the J gene TRBJ1-5, with 11 bases aligning to TRBD1. The trim removed 4 bases at V and 7 bases at J, leaving 6 bases unmatched. Germline V gene sequence: CDR1 SGHTA, CDR2 FQGNSA. The CDR3 has 15 residues.

This clonotype was picked up one time. The chain is built from TRBV27 and TRBJ2-3, with D uncertain. V was pared by 5 bases and J by 5 bases, with 8 bases between. This CDR3 region has 12 residues. The germline gives CDR1 MNHEY, CDR2 SMNVEV (reference sequence). Here the CDR3 DNA reads TGTGCCAGCAGTCGGACCCAAGATACGCAGTATTTT. Protein: CASSRTQDTQYF.